The T cell receptor (beta chain) under discussion was sequenced for a study of cytomegalovirus exposure and HLA in healthy donors. Study information: When 350 to 500 donors were genotyped, 81% of them were found to fall in the Caucasian-associated ancestry cluster. Study-wide findings and caveats: A list of approximately 160 TCR beta chains associated with cytomegalovirus was given.

V was trimmed by 6 bases and J by 6 bases, leaving 10 bases between them. The CDR3 length is 11 residues. Per germline, CDR1 DFQATT and CDR2 SNEGSKA (reference sequence). Researchers ran the PCR with 60 Vbeta and 13 Jbeta primers. The repertoire was sequenced with immunoSEQ multiplex PCR; TCRdb's copy has only in-frame clones and lacks some. The data contain roughly 120,000 clones, roughly 65% of them seen just once; the ten biggest clones take up approximately 11%. About this clone itself: Its target is unknown.

The sample comprised PBMCs. The chain has TRBV20-1 and TRBJ2-3, with D possibly TRBD2 on 5 matching bases. The clonotype was recovered from a man in his forties in good health and CMV-seropositive. The CDR3 is CSATRGDTQYF. The CDR3 nucleotides read TGCAGTGCCACGAGAGGGGATACGCAGTATTTT.